This T cell receptor beta chain was recovered during a study of post-analysis software for immune sequencing data. Notes on this clonotype: Its antigen is as yet unknown.

Libraries were made from TCR beta cDNA, and they carried unique molecular identifiers. TCRdb analysed the PCR reads with MiXCR anew, one entry per CDR3 protein. The repertoire holds fewer than 700,000 distinct CDR3 sequences, with 44% as singletons. General observations from the study: Multiple sclerosis patients showed significantly lower normalized Chao1 diversity than controls did.

Sample: blood. The source of this sequence is a girl aged 10 to 17 with multiple sclerosis.

This chain's CDR3 is CARGDRSYEQYF. DNA for the CDR3: TGCGCCAGAGGGGACAGATCCTACGAGCAGTACTTC. The chain combines TRBV5-1 with TRBJ2-7, with TRBD1 matching 7 bases. The V and J ends lost 8 bases and 1 base, in that order; junction bases with no gene match: 3. The CDR3 has 12 amino acids. Germline values: CDR1 SGHRS, CDR2 YFSETQ. The variable domain in full, completed from reference TRBV5-1 and TRBJ2-7, reads KAGVTQTPRYLIKTRGQQVTLSCSPISGHRSVSWYQQTPGQGLQFLFEYFSETQRNKGNFPGRFSGRQFSNSRSEMNVSTLELGDSALYLCARGDRSYEQYFGPGTRLTVT.